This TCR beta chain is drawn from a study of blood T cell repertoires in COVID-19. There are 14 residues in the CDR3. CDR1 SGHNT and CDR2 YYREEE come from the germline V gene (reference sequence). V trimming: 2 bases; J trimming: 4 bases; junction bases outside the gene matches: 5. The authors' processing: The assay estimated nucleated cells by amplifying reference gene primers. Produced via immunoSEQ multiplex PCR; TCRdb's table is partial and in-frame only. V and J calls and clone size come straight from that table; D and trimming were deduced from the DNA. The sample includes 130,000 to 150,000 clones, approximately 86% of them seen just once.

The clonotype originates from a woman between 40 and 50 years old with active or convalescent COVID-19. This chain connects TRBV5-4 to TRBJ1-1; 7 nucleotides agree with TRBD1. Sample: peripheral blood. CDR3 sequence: CASSLKGAGTEAFF. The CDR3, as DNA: TGTGCCAGCAGCTTAAAGGGGGCAGGCACTGAAGCTTTCTTT.